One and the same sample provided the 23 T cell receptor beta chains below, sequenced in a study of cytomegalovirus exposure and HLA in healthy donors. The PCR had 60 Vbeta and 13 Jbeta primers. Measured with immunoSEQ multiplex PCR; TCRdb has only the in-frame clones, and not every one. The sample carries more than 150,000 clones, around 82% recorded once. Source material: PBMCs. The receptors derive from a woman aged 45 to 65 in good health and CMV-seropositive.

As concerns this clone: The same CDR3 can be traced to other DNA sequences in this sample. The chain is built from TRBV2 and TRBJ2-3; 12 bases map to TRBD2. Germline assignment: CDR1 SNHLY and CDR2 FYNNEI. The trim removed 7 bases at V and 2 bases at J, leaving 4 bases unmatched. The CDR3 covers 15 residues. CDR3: CASTRTSGVTDTQYF. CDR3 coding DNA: TGTGCCAGCACCAGGACTAGCGGGGTCACAGATACGCAGTATTTT.

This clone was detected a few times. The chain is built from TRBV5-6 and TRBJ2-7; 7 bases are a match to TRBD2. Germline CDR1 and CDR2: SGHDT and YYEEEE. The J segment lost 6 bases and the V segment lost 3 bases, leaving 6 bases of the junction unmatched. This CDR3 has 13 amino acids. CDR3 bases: TGTGCCAGCAGCTCGGGGGGTGGTTTCGAGCAGTACTTC. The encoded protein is CASSSGGGFEQYF.

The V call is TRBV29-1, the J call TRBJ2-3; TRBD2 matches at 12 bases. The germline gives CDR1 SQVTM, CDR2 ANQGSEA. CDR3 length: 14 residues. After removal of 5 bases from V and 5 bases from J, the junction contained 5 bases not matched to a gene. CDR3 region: CSVRLAGDKDTQYF. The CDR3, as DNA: TGCAGCGTTCGACTAGCGGGGGATAAAGATACGCAGTATTTT.

The CDR3 DNA reads as TGCAGTGCTCAAAAGGGGGGGTTGGCTTTCTTT. Translated, it gives CSAQKGGLAFF. The J gene is TRBJ1-1, the V gene TRBV20-1; possible D gene TRBD1, 6 bases. Deletions cut 5 bases from V and 11 bases from J, with 15 bases between. CDR3 size: 11 residues. Germline V CDR1 and CDR2: DFQATT, SNEGSKA (reference sequence).

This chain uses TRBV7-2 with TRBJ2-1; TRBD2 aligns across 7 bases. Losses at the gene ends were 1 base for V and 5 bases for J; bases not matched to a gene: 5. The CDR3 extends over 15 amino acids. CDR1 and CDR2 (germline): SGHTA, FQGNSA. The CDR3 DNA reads TGTGCCAGCAGCTTAGAAGAGGCGGGGGACAATGAGCAGTTCTTC. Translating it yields CASSLEEAGDNEQFF.

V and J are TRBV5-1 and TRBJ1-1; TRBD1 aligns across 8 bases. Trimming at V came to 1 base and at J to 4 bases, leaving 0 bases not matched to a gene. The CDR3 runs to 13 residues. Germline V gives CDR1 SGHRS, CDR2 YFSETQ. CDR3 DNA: TGCGCCAGCAGCTTGACAGGGGGCACTGAAGCTTTCTTT. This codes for CASSLTGGTEAFF. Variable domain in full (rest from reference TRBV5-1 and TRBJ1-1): KAGVTQTPRYLIKTRGQQVTLSCSPISGHRSVSWYQQTPGQGLQFLFEYFSETQRNKGNFPGRFSGRQFSNSRSEMNVSTLELGDSALYLCASSLTGGTEAFFGQGTRLTVV.

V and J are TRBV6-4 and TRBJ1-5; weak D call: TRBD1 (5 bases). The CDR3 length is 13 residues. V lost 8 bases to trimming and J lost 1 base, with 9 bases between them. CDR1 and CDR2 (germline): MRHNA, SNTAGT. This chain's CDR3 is CASSRQSNQPQHF. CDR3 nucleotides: TGTGCCAGCTCCAGACAGAGCAATCAGCCCCAGCATTTT.

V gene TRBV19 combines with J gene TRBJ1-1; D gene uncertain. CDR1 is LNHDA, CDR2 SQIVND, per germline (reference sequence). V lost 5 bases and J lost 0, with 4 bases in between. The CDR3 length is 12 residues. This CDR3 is CASSAVNTEAFF. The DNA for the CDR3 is TGTGCCAGTAGTGCGGTGAACACTGAAGCTTTCTTT.

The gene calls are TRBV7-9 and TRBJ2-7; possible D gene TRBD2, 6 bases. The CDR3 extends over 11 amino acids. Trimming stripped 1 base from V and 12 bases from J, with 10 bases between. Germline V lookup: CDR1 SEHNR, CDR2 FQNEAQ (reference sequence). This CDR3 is CASSLGRGLYF. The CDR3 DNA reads TGTGCCAGCAGCTTAGGGCGGGGATTGTACTTC.

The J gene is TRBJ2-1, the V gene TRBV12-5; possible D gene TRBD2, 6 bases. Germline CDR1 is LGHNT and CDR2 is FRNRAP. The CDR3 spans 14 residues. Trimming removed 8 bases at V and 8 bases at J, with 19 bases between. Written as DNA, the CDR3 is TGTGCTAGTAAAGGAGGGAGGACCTTTGATGAGCAGTTCTTC. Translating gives CASKGGRTFDEQFF.

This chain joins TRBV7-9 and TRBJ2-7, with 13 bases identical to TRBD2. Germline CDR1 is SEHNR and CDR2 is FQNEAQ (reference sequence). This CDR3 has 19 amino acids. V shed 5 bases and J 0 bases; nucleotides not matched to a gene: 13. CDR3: CASSGRTSGGKGGSYEQYF. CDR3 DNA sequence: TGTGCCAGCAGCGGGAGGACTAGCGGGGGAAAAGGAGGCTCCTACGAGCAGTACTTC. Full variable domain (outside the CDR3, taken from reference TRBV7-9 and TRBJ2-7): DTGVSQNPRHKITKRGQNVTFRCDPISEHNRLYWYRQTLGQGPEFLTYFQNEAQLEKSRLLSDRFSAERPKGSFSTLEIQRTEQGDSAMYLCASSGRTSGGKGGSYEQYFGPGTRLTVT.

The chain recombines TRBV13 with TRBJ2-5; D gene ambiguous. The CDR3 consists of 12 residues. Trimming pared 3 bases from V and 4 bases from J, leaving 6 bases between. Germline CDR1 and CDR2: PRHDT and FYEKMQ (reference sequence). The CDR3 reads CASSFSGETQYF. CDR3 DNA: TGTGCCAGCAGCTTTAGTGGAGAGACCCAGTACTTC.

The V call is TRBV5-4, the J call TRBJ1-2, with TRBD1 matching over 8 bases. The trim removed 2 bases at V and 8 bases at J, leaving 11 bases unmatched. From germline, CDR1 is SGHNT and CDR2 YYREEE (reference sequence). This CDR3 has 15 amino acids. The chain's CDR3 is CASSFPGRGLGGYTF. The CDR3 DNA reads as TGTGCCAGCAGCTTTCCTGGCAGGGGGCTCGGGGGCTACACCTTC. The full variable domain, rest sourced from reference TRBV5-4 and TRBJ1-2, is ETGVTQSPTHLIKTRGQQVTLRCSSQSGHNTVSWYQQALGQGPQFIFQYYREEENGRGNFPPRFSGLQFPNYSSELNVNALELDDSALYLCASSFPGRGLGGYTFGSGTRLTVV.

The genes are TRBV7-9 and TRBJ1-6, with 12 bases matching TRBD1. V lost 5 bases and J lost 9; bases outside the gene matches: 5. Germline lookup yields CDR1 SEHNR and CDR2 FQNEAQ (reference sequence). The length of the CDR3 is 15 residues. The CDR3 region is CASSPGTGGSSPLHF. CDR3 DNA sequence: TGTGCCAGCAGCCCGGGGACAGGGGGCAGTTCACCCCTCCACTTT.

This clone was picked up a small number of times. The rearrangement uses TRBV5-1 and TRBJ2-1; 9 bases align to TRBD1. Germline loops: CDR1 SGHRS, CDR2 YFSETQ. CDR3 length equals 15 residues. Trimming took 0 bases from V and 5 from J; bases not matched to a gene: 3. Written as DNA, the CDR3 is TGCGCCAGCAGCTTGGACAGGGGGCGGAACAATGAGCAGTTCTTC. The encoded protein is CASSLDRGRNNEQFF.

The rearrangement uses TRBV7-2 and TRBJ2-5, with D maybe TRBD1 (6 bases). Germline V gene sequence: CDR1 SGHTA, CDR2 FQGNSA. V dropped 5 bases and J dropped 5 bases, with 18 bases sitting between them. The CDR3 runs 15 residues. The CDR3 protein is CASSAGDTQGETQYF. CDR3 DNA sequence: TGTGCCAGCAGCGCCGGGGACACCCAGGGGGAGACCCAGTACTTC.

The CDR3, as DNA: TGTGCCAGCAGCCCTGGGACAGGGGGTCTCGGGGAGCTGTTTTTT. Protein product: CASSPGTGGLGELFF. The chain has TRBV7-8 and TRBJ2-2; TRBD1 matches at 11 bases. Germline assignment: CDR1 SGHVS and CDR2 FQNEAQ. V lost 5 bases to trimming and J lost 7 bases; unmatched junction nucleotides: 6. This CDR3 comprises 15 residues.

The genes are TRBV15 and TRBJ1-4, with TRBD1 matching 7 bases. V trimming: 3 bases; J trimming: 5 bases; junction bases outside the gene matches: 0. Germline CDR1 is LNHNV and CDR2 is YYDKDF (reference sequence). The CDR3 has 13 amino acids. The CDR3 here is CATSRDRNEKLFF. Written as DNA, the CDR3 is TGTGCCACCAGCAGGGACAGGAATGAAAAACTGTTTTTT. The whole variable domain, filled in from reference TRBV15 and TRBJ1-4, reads DAMVIQNPRYQVTQFGKPVTLSCSQTLNHNVMYWYQQKSSQAPKLLFHYYDKDFNNEADTPDNFQSRRPNTSFCFLDIRSPGLGDTAMYLCATSRDRNEKLFFGSGTQLSVL.

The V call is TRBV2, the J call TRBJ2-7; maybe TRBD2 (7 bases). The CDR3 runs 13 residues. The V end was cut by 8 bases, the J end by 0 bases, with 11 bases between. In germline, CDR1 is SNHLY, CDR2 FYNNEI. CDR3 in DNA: TGTGCCAGCGGAGGGGGGGCCTCCTACGAGCAGTACTTC. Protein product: CASGGGASYEQYF.

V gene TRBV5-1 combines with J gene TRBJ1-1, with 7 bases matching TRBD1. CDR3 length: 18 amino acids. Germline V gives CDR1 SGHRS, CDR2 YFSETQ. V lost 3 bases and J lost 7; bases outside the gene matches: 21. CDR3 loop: CASSSNVDMDRPVGEAFF. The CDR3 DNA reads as TGCGCCAGCAGCTCCAACGTAGACATGGACAGGCCAGTCGGTGAAGCTTTCTTT.

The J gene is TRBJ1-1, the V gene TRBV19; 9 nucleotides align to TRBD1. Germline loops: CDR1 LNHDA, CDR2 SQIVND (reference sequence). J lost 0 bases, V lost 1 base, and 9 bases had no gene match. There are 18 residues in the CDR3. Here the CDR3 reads CASSIGVGTGRLNTEAFF. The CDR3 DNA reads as TGTGCCAGTAGTATAGGGGTGGGGACAGGGAGATTGAACACTGAAGCTTTCTTT.

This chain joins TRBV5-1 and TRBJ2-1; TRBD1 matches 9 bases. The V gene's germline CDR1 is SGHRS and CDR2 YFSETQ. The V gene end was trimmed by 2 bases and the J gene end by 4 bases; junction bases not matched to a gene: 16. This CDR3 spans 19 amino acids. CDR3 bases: TGCGCCAGCAGCTTCCCGACCGACGGACAGGGGTCCGGTTACAATGAGCAGTTCTTC. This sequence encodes CASSFPTDGQGSGYNEQFF.

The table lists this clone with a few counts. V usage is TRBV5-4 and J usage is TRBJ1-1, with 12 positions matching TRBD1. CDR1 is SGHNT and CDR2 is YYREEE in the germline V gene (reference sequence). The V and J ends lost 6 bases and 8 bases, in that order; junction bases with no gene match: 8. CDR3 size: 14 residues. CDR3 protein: CASMGQGARREAFF. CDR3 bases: TGTGCCAGCATGGGACAGGGGGCGCGTCGGGAAGCTTTCTTT.